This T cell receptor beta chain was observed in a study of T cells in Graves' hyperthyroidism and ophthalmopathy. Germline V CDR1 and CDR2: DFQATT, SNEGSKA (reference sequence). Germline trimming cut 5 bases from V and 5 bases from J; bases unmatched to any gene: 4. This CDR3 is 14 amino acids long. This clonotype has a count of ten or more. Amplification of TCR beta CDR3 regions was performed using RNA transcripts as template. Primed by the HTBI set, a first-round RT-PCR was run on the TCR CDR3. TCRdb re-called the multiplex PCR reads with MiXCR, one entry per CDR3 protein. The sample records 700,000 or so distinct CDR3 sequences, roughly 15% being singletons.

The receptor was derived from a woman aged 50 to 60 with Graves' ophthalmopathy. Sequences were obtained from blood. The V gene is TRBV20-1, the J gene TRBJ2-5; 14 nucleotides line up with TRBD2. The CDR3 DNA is TGCAGTGCTCGACTAGCGGGAGGGGGGGAGACCCAGTACTTC. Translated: CSARLAGGGETQYF.